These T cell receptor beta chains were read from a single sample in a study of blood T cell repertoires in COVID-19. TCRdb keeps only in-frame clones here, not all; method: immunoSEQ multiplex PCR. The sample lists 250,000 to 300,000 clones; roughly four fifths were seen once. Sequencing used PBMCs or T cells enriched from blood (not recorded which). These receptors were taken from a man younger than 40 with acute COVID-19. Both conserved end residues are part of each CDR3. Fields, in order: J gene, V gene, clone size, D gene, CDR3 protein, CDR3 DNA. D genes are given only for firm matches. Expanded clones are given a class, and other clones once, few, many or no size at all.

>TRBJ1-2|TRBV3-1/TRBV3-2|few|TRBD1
CASSRGQAVGGYTF
TGTGCCAGCAGCCGCGGACAGGCGGTGGGAGGCTACACCTTC
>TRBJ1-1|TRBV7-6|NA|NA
CASSLVPGRMNTEAFF
TGTGCCAGCAGCTTAGTTCCAGGGAGGATGAACACTGAAGCTTTCTTT
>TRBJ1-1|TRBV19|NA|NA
CASSMGRGRVAEAFF
TGTGCCAGTAGTATGGGAAGGGGAAGAGTGGCTGAAGCTTTCTTT
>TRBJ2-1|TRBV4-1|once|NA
CASSQAGSDEQFF
TGCGCCAGCAGCCAAGCCGGGAGCGATGAGCAGTTCTTC
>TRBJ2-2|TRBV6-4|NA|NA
CASQTRGGSTGELFF
TGTGCCAGCCAAACGAGGGGGGGTAGCACCGGGGAGCTGTTTTTT
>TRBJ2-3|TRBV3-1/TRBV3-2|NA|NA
CASSQDGAGVVTQYF
TGTGCCAGCAGCCAAGATGGGGCAGGGGTGGTTACGCAGTATTTT
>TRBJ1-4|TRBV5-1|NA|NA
CASSLPQDATNEKLFF
TGCGCCAGCAGCTTGCCCCAGGATGCAACTAATGAAAAACTGTTTTTT
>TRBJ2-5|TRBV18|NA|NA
CASSPALGPQETQYF
TGTGCCAGCTCACCAGCACTGGGGCCCCAAGAGACCCAGTACTTC
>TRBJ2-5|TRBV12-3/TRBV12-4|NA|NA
CATAREETQYF
TGTGCCACCGCACGTGAGGAGACCCAGTACTTC
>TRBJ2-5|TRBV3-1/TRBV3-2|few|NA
CASSQLSGGPETQYF
TGTGCCAGCAGCCAGCTTTCGGGGGGCCCAGAGACCCAGTACTTC
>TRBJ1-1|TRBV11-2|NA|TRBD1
CASSQGQVKNLNTEAFF
TGTGCCAGCAGCCAAGGACAGGTGAAAAATCTGAACACTGAAGCTTTCTTT
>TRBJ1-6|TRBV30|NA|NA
CAWKGGNSPLHF
TGTGCCTGGAAGGGAGGGAATTCACCCCTCCACTTT
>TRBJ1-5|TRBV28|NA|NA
CASTYRGAIGSNQPQHF
TGTGCCAGCACTTATCGGGGGGCTATTGGGAGCAATCAGCCCCAGCATTTT
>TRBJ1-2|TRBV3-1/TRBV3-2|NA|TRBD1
CASSQEGRDRVNYGYTF
TGTGCCAGCAGCCAAGAGGGTCGGGACAGGGTGAACTATGGCTACACCTTC